Listed below are T cell receptor beta chains from one sample, sequenced in a study of control samples from healthy donors and cancer patients. Assay used: immunoSEQ multiplex PCR; TCRdb lists only in-frame clones, some missing. Of 40,000 to 50,000 clones in the sample, approximately 94% were seen once. Input material: blood. The source of these receptors is a man aged 60 to 75 in good health. CDR3s include the opening cysteine and the closing phenylalanine or tryptophan. A D gene is named only where the DNA matches it firmly. Clone size appears in some rows only: once, few, many, or a class for an expanded clone.

d_gene: TRBD2; len: 17; v_gene: TRBV9; j_gene: TRBJ2-1; abundance: -; CDR3aa: CASSVGLAGTPPNEQFF; CDR3nt: TGTGCCAGCAGCGTAGGACTAGCGGGAACCCCCCCTAATGAGCAGTTCTTC
d_gene: -; len: 16; v_gene: TRBV2; j_gene: TRBJ1-1; abundance: -; CDR3aa: CASTETAARVNTEAFF; CDR3nt: TGTGCCAGCACCGAAACAGCAGCGAGGGTAAACACTGAAGCTTTCTTT
d_gene: -; len: 18; v_gene: TRBV25-1; j_gene: TRBJ2-6; abundance: -; CDR3aa: CASSGLVEIDSGANVLTF; CDR3nt: TGTGCCAGCAGTGGCCTCGTGGAAATAGACTCTGGGGCCAACGTCCTGACTTTC
d_gene: TRBD1; len: 14; v_gene: TRBV11-3; j_gene: TRBJ1-3; abundance: -; CDR3aa: CASSFDRAGNTIYF; CDR3nt: TGTGCCAGCAGCTTTGACAGGGCTGGAAACACCATATATTTT
d_gene: -; len: 16; v_gene: TRBV4-2; j_gene: TRBJ2-6; abundance: -; CDR3aa: CASSQDVSSGANVLTF; CDR3nt: TGTGCCAGCAGCCAAGATGTGAGCTCTGGGGCCAACGTCCTGACTTTC
d_gene: TRBD2; len: 18; v_gene: TRBV15; j_gene: TRBJ2-3; abundance: -; CDR3aa: CATSKPGTSGRRSDTQYF; CDR3nt: TGTGCCACCAGCAAACCCGGGACTAGCGGGCGCCGCTCAGATACGCAGTATTTT
d_gene: TRBD1; len: 13; v_gene: TRBV2; j_gene: TRBJ1-5; abundance: -; CDR3aa: CASTGTAGRPQHF; CDR3nt: TGTGCCAGCACCGGGACAGCCGGAAGGCCCCAGCATTTT
d_gene: -; len: 14; v_gene: TRBV28; j_gene: TRBJ2-4; abundance: -; CDR3aa: CASSFSGAGNIQYF; CDR3nt: TGTGCCAGCAGTTTTTCAGGGGCCGGAAACATTCAGTACTTC
d_gene: TRBD1; len: 13; v_gene: TRBV6-5; j_gene: TRBJ1-5; abundance: once; CDR3aa: CASSRTGDQPQHF; CDR3nt: TGTGCCAGCAGCCGGACAGGGGATCAGCCCCAGCATTTT
d_gene: -; len: 14; v_gene: TRBV19; j_gene: TRBJ2-7; abundance: -; CDR3aa: CASPPTGTRYEQYF; CDR3nt: TGTGCCAGCCCCCCAACAGGGACGAGGTACGAGCAGTACTTC
d_gene: TRBD1; len: 16; v_gene: TRBV24-1; j_gene: TRBJ2-5; abundance: -; CDR3aa: CATSGTVRLAEETQYF; CDR3nt: TGTGCCACCTCCGGGACAGTAAGGTTGGCGGAAGAGACCCAGTACTTC
d_gene: TRBD2; len: 15; v_gene: TRBV9; j_gene: TRBJ2-3; abundance: once; CDR3aa: CASSVVGDYTDTQYF; CDR3nt: TGTGCCAGCAGCGTAGTCGGGGACTACACAGATACGCAGTATTTT
d_gene: -; len: 13; v_gene: TRBV11-3; j_gene: TRBJ1-2; abundance: -; CDR3aa: CASSLGGDYGYTF; CDR3nt: TGTGCCAGCAGCTTAGGGGGGGACTATGGCTACACCTTC
d_gene: TRBD1; len: 14; v_gene: TRBV6-5; j_gene: TRBJ1-2; abundance: -; CDR3aa: CASSYSHRGYGYTF; CDR3nt: TGTGCCAGCAGTTACTCGCACAGGGGCTATGGCTACACCTTC
d_gene: -; len: 16; v_gene: TRBV7-9; j_gene: TRBJ2-3; abundance: -; CDR3aa: CASSLNQGGPTDTQYF; CDR3nt: TGTGCCAGCAGCTTAAATCAGGGGGGCCCCACAGATACGCAGTATTTT
d_gene: -; len: 11; v_gene: TRBV30; j_gene: TRBJ2-7; abundance: -; CDR3aa: CAWSRKREQYF; CDR3nt: TGTGCCTGGAGTAGGAAACGGGAGCAGTACTTC
d_gene: -; len: 14; v_gene: TRBV28; j_gene: TRBJ1-2; abundance: once; CDR3aa: CASSPLREGYGYTF; CDR3nt: TGTGCCAGCAGCCCCCTCAGGGAGGGATATGGCTACACCTTC
d_gene: -; len: 11; v_gene: TRBV29-1; j_gene: TRBJ1-1; abundance: -; CDR3aa: CSVVPDTEAFF; CDR3nt: TGCAGCGTTGTCCCGGACACCGAAGCTTTCTTT
d_gene: -; len: 14; v_gene: TRBV15; j_gene: TRBJ2-5; abundance: -; CDR3aa: CATSIGPVQETQYF; CDR3nt: TGTGCCACCAGCATTGGTCCCGTCCAAGAGACCCAGTACTTC
d_gene: TRBD2; len: 17; v_gene: TRBV7-6; j_gene: TRBJ2-5; abundance: -; CDR3aa: CASSSPWLAGEKETQYF; CDR3nt: TGTGCCAGCAGCTCCCCGTGGCTAGCGGGTGAAAAAGAGACCCAGTACTTC
d_gene: -; len: 13; v_gene: TRBV7-2; j_gene: TRBJ1-5; abundance: -; CDR3aa: CASSPAGNQPQHF; CDR3nt: TGTGCCAGCAGCCCCGCGGGGAATCAGCCCCAGCATTTT
d_gene: -; len: 11; v_gene: TRBV28; j_gene: TRBJ1-2; abundance: -; CDR3aa: CASRADYGYTF; CDR3nt: TGTGCCAGCAGGGCGGACTATGGCTACACCTTC
d_gene: TRBD2; len: 18; v_gene: TRBV3-1/TRBV3-2; j_gene: TRBJ2-3; abundance: -; CDR3aa: CASSQRTSGRVSTDTQYF; CDR3nt: TGTGCCAGCAGCCAGAGGACTAGCGGGAGGGTTAGCACAGATACGCAGTATTTT